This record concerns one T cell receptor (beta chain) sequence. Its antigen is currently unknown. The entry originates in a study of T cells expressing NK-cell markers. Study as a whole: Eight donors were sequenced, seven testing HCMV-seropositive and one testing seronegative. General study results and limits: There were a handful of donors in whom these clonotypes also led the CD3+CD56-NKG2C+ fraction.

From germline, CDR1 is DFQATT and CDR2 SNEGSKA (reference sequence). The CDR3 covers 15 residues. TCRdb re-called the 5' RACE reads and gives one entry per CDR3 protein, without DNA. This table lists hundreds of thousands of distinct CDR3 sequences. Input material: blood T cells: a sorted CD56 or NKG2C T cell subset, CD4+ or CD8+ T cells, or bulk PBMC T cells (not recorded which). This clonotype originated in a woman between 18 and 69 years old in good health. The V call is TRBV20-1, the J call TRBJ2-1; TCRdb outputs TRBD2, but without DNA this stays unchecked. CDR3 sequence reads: CSARQSGRSLNEQFF.